This TCR beta chain derives from a study of identical twins. CDR3 size: 12 residues. Germline V gene lookup returns CDR1 SEHNR and CDR2 FQNEAQ (reference sequence). Trimming removed 5 bases at V and 2 bases at J, with 7 bases between. Study-wide results and limits: Cross-sectional statistics, not tracking of the same donors, supported the conclusions.

As for this clonotype: What it binds is not known.

Template switching created a universal primer site, and the cDNA included unique molecular identifiers. One entry per CDR3 protein results from TCRdb running MiXCR on the 5' RACE reads. The data show a few hundred thousand distinct CDR3 sequences, around 8% seen once. These same data were also listed under a study on yellow fever vaccine responses in identical twins.

The sample consisted of CD8+ T cells sorted from blood. The sequence was obtained from a woman aged 18-29 years in good health. V gene TRBV7-9 combines with J gene TRBJ2-7; the D is unclear. The CDR3 sequence: CASSTQTYEQYF. Written as DNA, the CDR3 is TGTGCCAGCAGCACCCAAACCTACGAGCAGTACTTC.